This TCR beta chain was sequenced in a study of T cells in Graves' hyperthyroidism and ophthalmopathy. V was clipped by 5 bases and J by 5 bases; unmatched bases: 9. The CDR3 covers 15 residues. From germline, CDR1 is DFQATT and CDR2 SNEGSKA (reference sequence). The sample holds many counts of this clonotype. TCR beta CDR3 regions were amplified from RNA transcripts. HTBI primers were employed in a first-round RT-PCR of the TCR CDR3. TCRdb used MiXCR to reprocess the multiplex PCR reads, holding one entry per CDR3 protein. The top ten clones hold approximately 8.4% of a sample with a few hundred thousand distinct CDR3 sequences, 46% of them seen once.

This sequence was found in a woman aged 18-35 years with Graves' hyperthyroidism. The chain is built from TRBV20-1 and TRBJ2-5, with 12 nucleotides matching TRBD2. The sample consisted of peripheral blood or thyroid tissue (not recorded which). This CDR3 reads CSAVQLAGGPETQYF. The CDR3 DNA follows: TGCAGTGCTGTCCAACTAGCGGGAGGACCCGAGACCCAGTACTTC.